This T cell receptor beta chain was observed in a study of blood T cell repertoires in COVID-19. Turning to the study itself: Both acute and convalescent COVID-19 samples were obtained from the United States, Italy and Spain. PBMCs, B-cell-depleted T cells, or T cells provided the cDNA or gDNA that made up the material.

Authors' processing steps: The assay estimated nucleated cells by amplifying reference gene primers. Sequencing used immunoSEQ multiplex PCR; TCRdb keeps in-frame clones, though not all of them. For V, J and clone size, that table is used; D and trimming come from the DNA. The sample includes approximately 240,000 clones, around four fifths of them seen just once. CDR3 length: 13 residues. With 4 bases removed from V and 5 bases from J, the gap between germline ends came to 8 bases. The germline gives CDR1 WSHSY, CDR2 SAAADI. Sequencing was performed on peripheral blood. This receptor was identified in a woman in her sixties with active or convalescent COVID-19. The genes are TRBV10-2 and TRBJ2-2; tentatively, D is TRBD1 (5 bases). The CDR3: CASSAQGTGELFF. CDR3 sequence (DNA): TGCGCCAGCAGTGCTCAGGGAACCGGGGAGCTGTTTTTT.